This T cell receptor beta chain originates from a study of tumor and adjacent non-tumor tissue in lung cancer. This sample's RNA came from whole unsorted tissue. Between August and November 2014, newly diagnosed, chemotherapy-naive lung cancer patients underwent thoracic surgery in China. The library came from three nested PCR rounds adapted from ARM-PCR protocols. TCRdb called the multiplex PCR reads again in MiXCR, with one record for every CDR3 protein. The table includes tens of thousands of distinct CDR3 sequences, just under 75% detected once. V lost 8 bases to trimming and J lost 0 bases, with 14 bases between them. CDR1 is MNHNS, CDR2 SASEGT, per germline. The CDR3 has 14 residues.

Sequenced input: lung tumor tissue. The V gene is TRBV6-1, the J gene TRBJ2-7; no clear D. The sequence was obtained from a middle-aged woman with non-small cell lung cancer. The CDR3 nucleotides are TGTGCCAGCTCCCTAACAGACAACTCCTACGAGCAGTACTTC. It yields the protein CASSLTDNSYEQYF.